The 7 T cell receptor beta chains below all came from one sample that was sequenced in a study of blood T cell repertoires in COVID-19. This table comes from immunoSEQ multiplex PCR, and its TCRdb copy is limited to in-frame clones, with some not included. The sample records approximately 220,000 clones, 65% to 90% being singletons. Specimen: PBMCs or T cells enriched from blood (not recorded which). The receptors originated from a woman in her thirties or forties with acute COVID-19.

The chain joins TRBV9 to TRBJ2-6; 7 bases agree with TRBD1. V lost 4 bases, J lost 0 bases, and 16 bases stayed unmatched. This CDR3 comprises 20 residues. The V gene's germline CDR1 is SGDLS and CDR2 YYNGEE. CDR3 DNA: TGTGCCAGCAGCCCCCAAGTACCGGGACAGTTATTCTCTGGGGCCAACGTCCTGACTTTC. This encodes CASSPQVPGQLFSGANVLTF. Complete variable domain (other parts from reference TRBV9 and TRBJ2-6): DSGVTQTPKHLITATGQRVTLRCSPRSGDLSVYWYQQSLDQGLQFLIQYYNGEERAKGNILERFSAQQFPDLHSELNLSSLELGDSALYFCASSPQVPGQLFSGANVLTFGAGSRLTVL.

The rearrangement links TRBV7-3 to TRBJ1-1; D is ambiguous. V was trimmed by 3 bases and J by 2 bases, leaving 7 bases between them. Germline values: CDR1 SGHTA, CDR2 FQGTGA. The CDR3 extends over 13 amino acids. CDR3 sequence reads: CASSLQTNTEAFF. The CDR3 DNA reads as TGTGCCAGCAGCTTGCAGACTAACACTGAAGCTTTCTTT.

This chain uses TRBV5-6 with TRBJ1-1; 9 bases line up with TRBD1. The CDR3 extends over 16 amino acids. V lost 4 bases and J lost 5; bases outside the gene matches: 12. Germline V lookup: CDR1 SGHDT, CDR2 YYEEEE. The CDR3 region is CASSRTLTGGGTEAFF. CDR3 DNA sequence: TGTGCCAGCAGCCGCACCTTGACAGGGGGAGGGACTGAAGCTTTCTTT.

This chain connects TRBV28 to TRBJ1-1, with unresolved D. The CDR3 is 14 amino acids. Trimming cost V 2 bases and J 5 bases, with 12 bases left between them. Germline loops: CDR1 MDHEN, CDR2 SYDVKM. CDR3 coding DNA: TGTGCCAGCAGTTTAGGTTACCGGTCAACTGAAGCTTTCTTT. Translation gives CASSLGYRSTEAFF. Filled out from reference TRBV28 and TRBJ1-1, the complete variable domain reads DVKVTQSSRYLVKRTGEKVFLECVQDMDHENMFWYRQDPGLGLRLIYFSYDVKMKEKGDIPEGYSVSREKKERFSLILESASTNQTSMYLCASSLGYRSTEAFFGQGTRLTVV.

The chain couples TRBV6-2 or TRBV6-3 to TRBJ2-7; 11 bases fit TRBD2. The V segment lost 2 bases and the J segment 4 bases; nucleotides outside the gene matches: 1. There are 14 residues in the CDR3. Germline CDR1 reads MNHEY; CDR2 reads SVGEGT. The CDR3, as DNA: TGTGCCAGCAGTTACACTAGCGGGAGTTACGAGCAGTACTTC. Amino acid sequence: CASSYTSGSYEQYF.

This chain uses TRBV28 with TRBJ1-5; D is undetermined. Trimming shortened V by 8 bases and J by 8 bases, and 19 bases separated the two germline ends. The CDR3 runs to 14 residues. Germline values: CDR1 MDHEN, CDR2 SYDVKM. In DNA form, the CDR3 reads TGTGCCAGCTCTCTGCAGGAACCGAGGGAGCCCCAGCATTTT. Amino acid sequence: CASSLQEPREPQHF.

This clone was seen at least ten times. The chain combines TRBV5-4 with TRBJ2-3; unclear D gene. Germline CDR1 and CDR2: SGHNT and YYREEE (reference sequence). This CDR3 comprises 17 residues. Trimming shortened V by 4 bases and J by 0 bases, and 18 bases separated the two germline ends. CDR3 protein: CASSPFAASPSTDTQYF. The CDR3 coding sequence is TGTGCCAGCAGCCCTTTCGCGGCATCTCCTAGCACAGATACGCAGTATTTT.